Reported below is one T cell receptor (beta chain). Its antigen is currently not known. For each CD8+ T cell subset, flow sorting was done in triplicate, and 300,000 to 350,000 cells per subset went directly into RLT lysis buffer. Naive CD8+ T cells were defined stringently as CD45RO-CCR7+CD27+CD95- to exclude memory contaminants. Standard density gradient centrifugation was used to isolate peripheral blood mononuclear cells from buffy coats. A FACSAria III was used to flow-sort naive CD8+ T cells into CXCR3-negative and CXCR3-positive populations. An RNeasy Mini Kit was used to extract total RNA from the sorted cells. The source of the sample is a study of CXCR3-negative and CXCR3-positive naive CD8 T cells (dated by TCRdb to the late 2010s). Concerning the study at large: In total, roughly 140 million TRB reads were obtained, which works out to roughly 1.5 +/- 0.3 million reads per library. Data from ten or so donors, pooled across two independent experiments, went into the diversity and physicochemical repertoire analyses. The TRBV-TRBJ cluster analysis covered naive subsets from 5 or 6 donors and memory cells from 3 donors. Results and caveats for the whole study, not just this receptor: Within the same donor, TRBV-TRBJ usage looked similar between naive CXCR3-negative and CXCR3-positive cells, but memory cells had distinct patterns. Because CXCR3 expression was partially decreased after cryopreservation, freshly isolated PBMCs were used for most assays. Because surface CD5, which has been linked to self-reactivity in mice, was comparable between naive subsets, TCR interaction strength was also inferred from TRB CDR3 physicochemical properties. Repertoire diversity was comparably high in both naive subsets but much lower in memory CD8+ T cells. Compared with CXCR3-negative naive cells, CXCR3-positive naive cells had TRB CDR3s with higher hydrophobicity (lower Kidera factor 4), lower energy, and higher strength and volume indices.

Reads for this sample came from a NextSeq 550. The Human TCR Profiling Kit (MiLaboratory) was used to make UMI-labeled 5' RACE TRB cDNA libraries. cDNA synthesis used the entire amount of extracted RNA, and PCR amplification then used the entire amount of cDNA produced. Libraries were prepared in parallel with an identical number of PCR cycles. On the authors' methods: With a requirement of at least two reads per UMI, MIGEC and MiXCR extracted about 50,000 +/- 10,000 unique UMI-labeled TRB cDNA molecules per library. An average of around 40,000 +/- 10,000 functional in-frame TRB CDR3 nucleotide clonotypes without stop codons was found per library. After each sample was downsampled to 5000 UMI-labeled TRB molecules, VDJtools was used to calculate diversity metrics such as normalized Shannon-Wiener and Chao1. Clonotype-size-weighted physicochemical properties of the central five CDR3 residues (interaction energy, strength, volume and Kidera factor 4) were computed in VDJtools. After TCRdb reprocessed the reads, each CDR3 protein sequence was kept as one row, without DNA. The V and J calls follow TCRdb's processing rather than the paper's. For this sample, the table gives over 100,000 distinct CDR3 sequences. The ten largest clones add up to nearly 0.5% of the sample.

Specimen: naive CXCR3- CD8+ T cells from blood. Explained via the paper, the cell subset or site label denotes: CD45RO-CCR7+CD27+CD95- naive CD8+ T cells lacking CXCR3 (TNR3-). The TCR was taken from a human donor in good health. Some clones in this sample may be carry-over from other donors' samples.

This receptor carries the CDR3 CASSLAGDRAWEAFF. The rearranged chain carries TRBV12-3 or TRBV12-4 and TRBJ1-1; no DNA is available, so the TRBD1 call from TCRdb remains unchecked. The CDR3 starts with the cysteine, ends with the phenylalanine, and has 15 residues. The DNA sequence is not available.